Below are 12 T cell receptor beta chains sequenced from a single sample in a study of T cell responses to AZD1222 COVID-19 vaccine (dated by TCRdb to the early 2020s). Interpreted using the paper, the time point label stands for: about 28 days (+/-7) after the second vaccine dose. Taken with the paper, the label for treatment or condition translates to: meningococcal conjugate vaccine given as trial control. The method was the immunoSEQ multiplex PCR assay. TCRdb retrieved this table from immuneACCESS and kept in-frame rearrangements only. Not all clones are present; in checked studies, unresolved V genes account for under half, and no reason is known for the remainder. Here the sample has 150,000 to 200,000 clones; just over 90% occur a single time. 3.6% of the sample rests with the top ten. This material consisted of peripheral blood, taken 28 days after the second dose of the MenACWY control vaccine. Receptors were obtained from an adult who received the MenACWY meningococcal vaccine as a control.

The chain couples TRBV20-1 to TRBJ2-2; no clear D. The CDR3 is made up of 12 amino acids. V was clipped by 3 bases and J by 7 bases, with 9 bases between them. CDR1 and CDR2 from the germline V gene are DFQATT and SNEGSKA (reference sequence). The CDR3 DNA reads as TGCAGTGCTAGTCTACCAAACGGGGAGCTGTTTTTT. Its translation is CSASLPNGELFF.

J is TRBJ1-1 and V is TRBV4-2; 9 bases agree with TRBD1. V was clipped by 4 bases and J by 1 base; unmatched bases: 7. The CDR3 loop spans 16 amino acids. The germline V gene has CDR1 LGHNA and CDR2 YNFKEQ. This chain's CDR3 is CASSLLSGQGNTEAFF. The CDR3 coding sequence is TGTGCCAGCAGCCTCCTGTCGGGACAGGGGAACACTGAAGCTTTCTTT.

The chain carries TRBV5-8 and TRBJ1-3; 8 bases agree with TRBD1. The CDR3 has 14 residues. CDR1 is SGHTS and CDR2 is YDEGEE in the germline V gene. Trimming removed 4 bases from V and 3 bases from J; junction bases left unmatched: 3. The CDR3 region is CASSQGAVGNTIYF. For the CDR3, the DNA is TGTGCCAGCAGCCAGGGGGCTGTTGGAAACACCATATATTTT.

The chain uses TRBV2 and TRBJ2-3; 8 bases are a match to TRBD2. V lost 7 bases to trimming and J lost 2 bases; unmatched junction nucleotides: 2. Germline V gene sequence: CDR1 SNHLY, CDR2 FYNNEI. This CDR3 is 13 amino acids long. The CDR3 spells CASKRESTDTQYF. The CDR3 DNA sequence: TGTGCCAGCAAGCGGGAGTCCACAGATACGCAGTATTTT.

The V call is TRBV7-9, the J call TRBJ2-1; 10 bases are a match to TRBD2. CDR3 length: 19 residues. V lost 2 bases and J lost 9; bases outside the gene matches: 19. Per germline, CDR1 SEHNR and CDR2 FQNEAQ (reference sequence). The CDR3, as DNA: TGTGCCAGCAGCTTAACCCTTATTAAGCTAGCGGGAGTCTTTGGTGAGCAGTTCTTC. Translating gives CASSLTLIKLAGVFGEQFF.

The chain couples TRBV28 to TRBJ2-7, with no clear D. Germline CDR1 reads MDHEN; CDR2 reads SYDVKM. Trimming removed 2 bases at V and 4 bases at J, with 6 bases between. The CDR3 runs to 12 residues. CDR3 sequence (DNA): TGTGCCAGCAGTTTAGCCAGATACGAGCAGTACTTC. This gives the protein CASSLARYEQYF.

The rearrangement uses TRBV27 and TRBJ2-7; D possibly uses TRBD1 or TRBD2 (5 bases each). This CDR3 is 13 amino acids long. Per germline, CDR1 MNHEY and CDR2 SMNVEV (reference sequence). V was clipped by 2 bases and J by 3 bases, with 8 bases between them. This CDR3 reads CASSLGTSYEQYF. DNA for the CDR3: TGTGCCAGCAGTTTAGGGACGAGCTACGAGCAGTACTTC.

This clone was recorded only once. This rearrangement joins TRBV4-3 to TRBJ2-7; tentatively, D is TRBD1 (6 bases). V lost 0 bases and J 3 bases, leaving 6 bases between the germline ends. Germline CDR1 reads LGHNA; CDR2 reads YSLEER. The CDR3 runs to 13 residues. The CDR3 loop is CASSQDRGYEQYF. CDR3 DNA sequence: TGCGCCAGCAGCCAAGACAGGGGCTACGAGCAGTACTTC.

This rearrangement joins TRBV19 to TRBJ1-6; the D is unclear. The germline V gene encodes CDR1 LNHDA and CDR2 SQIVND (reference sequence). With 6 bases removed from V and 6 bases from J, the gap between germline ends came to 12 bases. The CDR3 runs to 14 residues. The CDR3 DNA sequence: TGTGCCAGTAGCGGAGTTTTGGGTAATTCACCCCTCCACTTT. Its protein product is CASSGVLGNSPLHF.

The chain couples TRBV6-5 to TRBJ2-1; TRBD1 might be the D (6 bases). This CDR3 comprises 15 residues. Germline V gene sequence: CDR1 MNHEY, CDR2 SVGAGI. With 8 bases removed from V and 0 bases from J, the gap between germline ends came to 14 bases. The CDR3 DNA sequence: TGTGCCAGCCGTAGGGGGACGGGCTCCTACAATGAGCAGTTCTTC. This encodes CASRRGTGSYNEQFF.

This clone was found once. The rearrangement joins TRBV6-5 to TRBJ2-5, with a possible D match to TRBD1 (5 bases). Germline V gives CDR1 MNHEY, CDR2 SVGAGI. V was clipped by 6 bases and J by 5 bases, with 7 bases between them. CDR3 size: 11 residues. CDR3 amino acids: CASSSGETQYF. The CDR3, as DNA: TGTGCCAGCAGCTCAGGGGAGACCCAGTACTTC.

The chain has TRBV6-5 and TRBJ1-5; 10 bases agree with TRBD1. The CDR3 length is 15 residues. Trimming cost V 6 bases and J 4 bases; bases outside gene matches: 6. Germline loops: CDR1 MNHEY, CDR2 SVGAGI. The CDR3 DNA follows: TGTGCCAGCAGACCCGGACAGGGGGTGAATCAGCCCCAGCATTTT. This translates into CASRPGQGVNQPQHF.